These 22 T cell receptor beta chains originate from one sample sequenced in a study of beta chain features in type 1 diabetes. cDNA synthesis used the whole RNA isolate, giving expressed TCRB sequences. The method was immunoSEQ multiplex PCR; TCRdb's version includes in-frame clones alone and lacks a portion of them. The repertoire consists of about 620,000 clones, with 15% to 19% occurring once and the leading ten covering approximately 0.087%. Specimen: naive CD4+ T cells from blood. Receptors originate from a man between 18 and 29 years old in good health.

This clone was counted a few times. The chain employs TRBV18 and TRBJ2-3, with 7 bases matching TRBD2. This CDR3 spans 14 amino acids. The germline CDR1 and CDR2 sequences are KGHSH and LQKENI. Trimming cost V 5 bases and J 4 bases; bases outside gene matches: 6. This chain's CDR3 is CASSTGGGPDTQYF. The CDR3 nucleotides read TGTGCCAGCTCAACGGGAGGTGGGCCAGATACGCAGTATTTT. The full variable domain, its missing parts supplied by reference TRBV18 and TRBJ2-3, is NAGVMQNPRHLVRRRGQEARLRCSPMKGHSHVYWYRQLPEEGLKFMVYLQKENIIDESGMPKERFSAEFPKEGPSILRIQQVVRGDSAAYFCASSTGGGPDTQYFGPGTRLTVL.

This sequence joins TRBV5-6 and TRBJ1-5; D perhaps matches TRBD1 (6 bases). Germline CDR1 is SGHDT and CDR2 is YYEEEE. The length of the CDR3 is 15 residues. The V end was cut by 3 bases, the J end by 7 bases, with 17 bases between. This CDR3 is CASSSLEQGGQPQHF. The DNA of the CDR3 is TGTGCCAGCAGCTCCCTGGAACAGGGTGGGCAGCCCCAGCATTTT.

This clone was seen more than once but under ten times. The DNA of the CDR3 is TGTGCCAGCGCTGGGCTGGCGACCTACGAGCAGTACTTC. Translation gives CASAGLATYEQYF. The chain carries TRBV28 and TRBJ2-7, with D hard to call. This CDR3 region has 13 residues. V lost 8 bases to trimming and J lost 2 bases, with 13 bases between them. Germline V CDR1 and CDR2: MDHEN, SYDVKM. The complete variable domain, with remaining parts taken from reference TRBV28 and TRBJ2-7, reads DVKVTQSSRYLVKRTGEKVFLECVQDMDHENMFWYRQDPGLGLRLIYFSYDVKMKEKGDIPEGYSVSREKKERFSLILESASTNQTSMYLCASAGLATYEQYFGPGTRLTVT.

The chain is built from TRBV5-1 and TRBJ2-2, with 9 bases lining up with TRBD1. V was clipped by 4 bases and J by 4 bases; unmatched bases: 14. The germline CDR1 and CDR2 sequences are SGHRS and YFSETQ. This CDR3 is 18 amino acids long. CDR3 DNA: TGCGCCAGCAGCCAACGTTACCGGGACAGGGTCTTCACCGGGGAGCTGTTTTTT. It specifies CASSQRYRDRVFTGELFF.

The CDR3 reads CASSYNRDAGITEAFF. The CDR3 bases are TGTGCCAGCAGTTACAACCGGGATGCAGGTATAACTGAAGCTTTCTTT. The gene calls are TRBV6-5 and TRBJ1-1; D remains ambiguous. The V end was cut by 2 bases, the J end by 5 bases, with 18 bases between. The CDR3 consists of 16 residues. Per the germline V gene, CDR1 is MNHEY and CDR2 is SVGAGI.

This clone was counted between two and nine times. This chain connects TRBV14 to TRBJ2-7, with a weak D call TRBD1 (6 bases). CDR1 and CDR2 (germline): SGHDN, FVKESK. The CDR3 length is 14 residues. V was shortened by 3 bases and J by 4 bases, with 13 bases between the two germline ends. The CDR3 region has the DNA TGTGCCAGCAGCCAGAAATCCAGGGGTTACGAGCAGTACTTC. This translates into CASSQKSRGYEQYF. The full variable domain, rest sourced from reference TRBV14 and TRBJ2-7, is EAGVTQFPSHSVIEKGQTVTLRCDPISGHDNLYWYRRVMGKEIKFLLHFVKESKQDESGMPNNRFLAERTGGTYSTLKVQPAELEDSGVYFCASSQKSRGYEQYFGPGTRLTVT.

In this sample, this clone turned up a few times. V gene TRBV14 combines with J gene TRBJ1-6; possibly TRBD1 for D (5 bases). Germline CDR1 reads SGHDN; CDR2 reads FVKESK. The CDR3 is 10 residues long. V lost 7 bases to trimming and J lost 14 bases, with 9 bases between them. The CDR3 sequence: CASTGGSLHF. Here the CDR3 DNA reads TGTGCCAGCACCGGGGGTTCCCTCCACTTT.

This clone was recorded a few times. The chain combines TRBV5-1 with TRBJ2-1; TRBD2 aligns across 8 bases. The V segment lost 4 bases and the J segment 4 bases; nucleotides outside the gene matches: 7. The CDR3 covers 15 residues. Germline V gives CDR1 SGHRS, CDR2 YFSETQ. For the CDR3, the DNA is TGCGCCAGCAGCACGAGCGGGAGCGGGTACAATGAGCAGTTCTTC. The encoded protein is CASSTSGSGYNEQFF.

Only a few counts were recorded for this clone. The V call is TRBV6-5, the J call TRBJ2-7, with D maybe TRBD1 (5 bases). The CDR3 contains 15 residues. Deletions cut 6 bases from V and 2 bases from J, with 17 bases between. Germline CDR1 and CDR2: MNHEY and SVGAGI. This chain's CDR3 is CASSPGQGPAYEQYF. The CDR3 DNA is TGTGCCAGCAGCCCCGGGCAGGGTCCCGCCTACGAGCAGTACTTC.

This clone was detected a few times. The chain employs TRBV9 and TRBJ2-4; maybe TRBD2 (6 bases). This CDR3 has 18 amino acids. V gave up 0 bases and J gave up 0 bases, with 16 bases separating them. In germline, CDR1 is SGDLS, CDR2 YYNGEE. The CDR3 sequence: CASSVGEGGQLAKNIQYF. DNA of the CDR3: TGTGCCAGCAGCGTAGGAGAAGGAGGGCAGCTAGCCAAAAACATTCAGTACTTC.

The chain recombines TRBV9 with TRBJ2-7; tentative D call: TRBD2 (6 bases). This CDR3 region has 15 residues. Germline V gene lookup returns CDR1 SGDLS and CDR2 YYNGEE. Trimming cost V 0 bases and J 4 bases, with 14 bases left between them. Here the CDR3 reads CASSVDGGYAYEQYF. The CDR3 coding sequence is TGTGCCAGCAGCGTAGATGGAGGGTATGCGTACGAGCAGTACTTC.

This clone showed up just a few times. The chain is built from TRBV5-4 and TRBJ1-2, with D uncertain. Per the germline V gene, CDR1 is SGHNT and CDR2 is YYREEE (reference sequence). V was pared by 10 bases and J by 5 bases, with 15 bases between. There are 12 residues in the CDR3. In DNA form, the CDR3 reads TGTGCCCTAGGCGTATGGGGTTATGGCTACACCTTC. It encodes CALGVWGYGYTF.

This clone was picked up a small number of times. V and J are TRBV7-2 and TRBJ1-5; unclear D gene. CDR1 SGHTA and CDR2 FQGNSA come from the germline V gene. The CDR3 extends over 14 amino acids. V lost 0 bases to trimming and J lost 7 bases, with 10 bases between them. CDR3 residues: CASSLAGPSQPQHF. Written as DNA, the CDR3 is TGTGCCAGCAGCTTAGCAGGGCCGAGCCAGCCCCAGCATTTT.

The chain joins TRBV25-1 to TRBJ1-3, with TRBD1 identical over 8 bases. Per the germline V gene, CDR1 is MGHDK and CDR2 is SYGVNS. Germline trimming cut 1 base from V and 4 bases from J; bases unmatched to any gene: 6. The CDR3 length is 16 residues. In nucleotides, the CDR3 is TGTGCCAGCAGTGAATGGGCCAGGGGGCGCGGAAACACCATATATTTT. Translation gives CASSEWARGRGNTIYF. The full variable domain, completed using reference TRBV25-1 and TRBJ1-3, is EADIYQTPRYLVIGTGKKITLECSQTMGHDKMYWYQQDPGMELHLIHYSYGVNSTEKGDLSSESTVSRIRTEHFPLTLESARPSHTSQYLCASSEWARGRGNTIYFGEGSWLTVV.

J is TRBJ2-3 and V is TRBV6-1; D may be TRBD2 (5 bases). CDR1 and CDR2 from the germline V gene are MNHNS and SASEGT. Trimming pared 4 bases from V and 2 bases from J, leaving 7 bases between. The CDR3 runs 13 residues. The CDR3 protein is CASSVASTDTQYF. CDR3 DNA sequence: TGTGCCAGCAGTGTAGCGTCCACAGATACGCAGTATTTT.

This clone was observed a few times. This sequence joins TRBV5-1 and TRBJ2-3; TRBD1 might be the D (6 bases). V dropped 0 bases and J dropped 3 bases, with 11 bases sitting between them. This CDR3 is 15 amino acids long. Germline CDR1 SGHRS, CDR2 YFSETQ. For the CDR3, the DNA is TGCGCCAGCAGCTTGGGACAGGTGTTTACAGATACGCAGTATTTT. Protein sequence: CASSLGQVFTDTQYF.

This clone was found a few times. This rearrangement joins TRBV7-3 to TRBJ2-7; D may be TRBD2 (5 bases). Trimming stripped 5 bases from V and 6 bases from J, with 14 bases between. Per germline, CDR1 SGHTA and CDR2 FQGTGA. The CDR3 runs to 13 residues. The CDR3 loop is CASSGGPLGEQYF. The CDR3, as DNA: TGTGCCAGCAGCGGAGGACCCCTTGGCGAGCAGTACTTC.

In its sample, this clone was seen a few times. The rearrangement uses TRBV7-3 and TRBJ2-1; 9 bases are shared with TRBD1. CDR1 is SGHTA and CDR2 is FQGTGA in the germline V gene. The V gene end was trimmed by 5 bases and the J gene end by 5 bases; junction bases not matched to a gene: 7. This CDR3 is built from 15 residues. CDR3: CASSGLGQGNNEQFF. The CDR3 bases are TGTGCCAGCAGCGGGCTGGGACAGGGAAACAATGAGCAGTTCTTC.

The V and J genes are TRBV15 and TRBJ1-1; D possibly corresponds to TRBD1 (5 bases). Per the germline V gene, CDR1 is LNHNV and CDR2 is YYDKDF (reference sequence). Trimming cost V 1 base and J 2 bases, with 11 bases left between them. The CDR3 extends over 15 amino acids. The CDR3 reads CATSRGFGGNTEAFF. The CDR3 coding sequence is TGTGCCACCAGCAGAGGGTTCGGGGGTAACACTGAAGCTTTCTTT.

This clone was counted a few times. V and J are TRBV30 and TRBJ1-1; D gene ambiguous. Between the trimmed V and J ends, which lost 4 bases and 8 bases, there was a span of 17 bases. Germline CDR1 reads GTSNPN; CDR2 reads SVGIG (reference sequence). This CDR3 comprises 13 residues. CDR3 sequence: CAWTSGGRGEAFF. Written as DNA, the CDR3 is TGTGCCTGGACCTCGGGAGGGCGCGGGGAAGCTTTCTTT.

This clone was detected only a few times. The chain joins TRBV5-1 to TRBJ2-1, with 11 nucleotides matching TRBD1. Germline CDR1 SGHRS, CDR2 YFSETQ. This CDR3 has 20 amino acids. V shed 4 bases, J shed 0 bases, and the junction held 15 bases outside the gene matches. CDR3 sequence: CASSIRTGGPNLSSYNEQFF. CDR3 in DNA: TGCGCCAGCAGCATCCGGACAGGGGGCCCCAATCTCAGCTCCTACAATGAGCAGTTCTTC.

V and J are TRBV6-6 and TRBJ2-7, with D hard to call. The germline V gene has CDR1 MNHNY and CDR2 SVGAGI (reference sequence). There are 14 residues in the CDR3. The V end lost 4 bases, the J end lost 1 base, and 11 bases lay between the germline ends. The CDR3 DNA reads TGTGCCAGCAGTTCCCCGAGGCGGTCCTACGAGCAGTACTTC. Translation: CASSSPRRSYEQYF.